Below are 26 T cell receptor beta chains sequenced from a single sample in a study of early T cells in non-severe SARS-CoV-2 infection. TCRdb called the 5' RACE reads again in MiXCR, with one record for every CDR3 protein. The sample lists some 42,000 distinct CDR3 sequences, less than 6.5% seen once, with approximately 7.5% in the top ten. Sequencing used whole blood, obtained at baseline. All receptors come from an adult who was a healthcare worker with PCR-confirmed SARS-CoV-2 infection or an uninfected control (not recorded which).

This clonotype was observed many times. The rearrangement links TRBV7-9 to TRBJ2-7; D possibly corresponds to TRBD1 (6 bases). Germline V CDR1 and CDR2: SEHNR, FQNEAQ (reference sequence). Trimming shortened V by 0 bases and J by 2 bases, and 14 bases separated the two germline ends. The CDR3 is made up of 16 amino acids. The CDR3 spells CASSLAFSQGTYEQYF. DNA of the CDR3: TGTGCCAGCAGCTTAGCGTTCTCACAGGGAACCTACGAGCAGTACTTC.

There are a few counts of this clonotype. The V call is TRBV7-8, the J call TRBJ2-5, with 9 bases matching TRBD2. V lost 1 base, J lost 5 bases, and 11 bases stayed unmatched. The CDR3 totals 17 residues. CDR1 SGHVS and CDR2 FQNEAQ come from the germline V gene. The CDR3 DNA reads TGTGCCAGCAGCTTAGTGGATGGGCTAGCGGGGAGGGAGACCCAGTACTTC. It specifies CASSLVDGLAGRETQYF. Full variable domain (rest looked up from reference TRBV7-8 and TRBJ2-5): GAGVSQSPRYKVAKRGQDVALRCDPISGHVSLFWYQQALGQGPEFLTYFQNEAQLDKSGLPSDRFFAERPEGSVSTLKIQRTQQEDSAVYLCASSLVDGLAGRETQYFGPGTRLLVL.

This clonotype has more than one count but fewer than ten. The rearrangement links TRBV7-2 to TRBJ2-5, with no clear D. Per the germline V gene, CDR1 is SGHTA and CDR2 is FQGNSA. V lost 4 bases and J lost 7, with 10 bases in between. The CDR3 totals 12 residues. CDR3 residues: CASSSDVSTQYF. CDR3 bases: TGTGCCAGCAGCTCGGACGTATCGACCCAGTACTTC.

This clonotype turned up a few times. V usage is TRBV20-1 and J usage is TRBJ1-5; D not certain. Germline-derived CDR1 and CDR2 are DFQATT and SNEGSKA (reference sequence). V dropped 1 base and J dropped 4 bases, with 11 bases sitting between them. The CDR3 is 14 amino acids. This CDR3 reads CSARGSGLNQPQHF. The CDR3 nucleotides are TGCAGTGCTAGAGGTTCGGGTCTGAATCAGCCCCAGCATTTT.

This clonotype was detected only a few times. V usage is TRBV4-3 and J usage is TRBJ2-2; 8 bases agree with TRBD2. Germline CDR1 is LGHNA and CDR2 is YSLEER. There are 16 residues in the CDR3. The V and J ends lost 0 bases and 9 bases, in that order; junction bases with no gene match: 9. The CDR3 nucleotides read TGCGCCAGCAGCCAAGAGCCAGCGGGGGCCGTCCGGGAGCTGTTTTTT. Translation: CASSQEPAGAVRELFF.

There are many counts of this clonotype. The chain uses TRBV6-5 and TRBJ1-5; unclear D gene. This CDR3 is 13 amino acids long. From germline, CDR1 is MNHEY and CDR2 SVGAGI. Trimming stripped 4 bases from V and 3 bases from J, with 7 bases between. DNA of the CDR3: TGTGCCAGCAGTTTCCGCGACAATCAGCCCCAGCATTTT. Amino acids: CASSFRDNQPQHF.

The count of this clonotype is one. This chain connects TRBV10-3 to TRBJ2-3, with D hard to call. V dropped 3 bases and J dropped 2 bases, with 15 bases sitting between them. Germline-derived CDR1 and CDR2 are ENHRY and SYGVKD. This CDR3 spans 16 amino acids. CDR3 DNA: TGTGCCATCAGTGAATCTCAACTGCCTAACACAGATACGCAGTATTTT. It yields the protein CAISESQLPNTDTQYF.

The chain uses TRBV19 and TRBJ1-5; a weak D match, TRBD1 (5 bases). The length of the CDR3 is 15 residues. V gave up 4 bases and J gave up 3 bases, with 13 bases separating them. In germline, CDR1 is LNHDA, CDR2 SQIVND (reference sequence). CDR3 DNA sequence: TGTGCCAGTAGTACGAGTGGGGGGTACAATCAGCCCCAGCATTTT. As protein: CASSTSGGYNQPQHF.

This clonotype appeared a few times. The CDR3 sequence is CASSGWQGGNIQYF. The DNA of the CDR3 is TGTGCCAGCAGCGGGTGGCAGGGGGGTAACATTCAGTACTTC. This rearrangement joins TRBV7-2 to TRBJ2-4; perhaps TRBD1 as D (7 bases). Germline lookup yields CDR1 SGHTA and CDR2 FQGNSA. Trimming stripped 5 bases from V and 7 bases from J, with 15 bases between. This CDR3 has 14 residues.

This clonotype was seen repeatedly, ten times or more. V usage is TRBV7-6 and J usage is TRBJ2-3; D call uncertain. The V gene lost 0 bases and the J gene lost 2 bases, with 0 bases spanning the gap. This CDR3 spans 12 amino acids. Germline V gene sequence: CDR1 SGHVS, CDR2 FNYEAQ. CDR3 amino acids: CASSLATDTQYF. The CDR3 DNA reads TGTGCCAGCAGCTTAGCCACAGATACGCAGTATTTT.

This clonotype has a count of ten or more. This chain connects TRBV20-1 to TRBJ1-2, with a possible D match to TRBD1 (6 bases). Germline V CDR1 and CDR2: DFQATT, SNEGSKA (reference sequence). The CDR3 contains 13 residues. V was clipped by 2 bases and J by 4 bases, with 11 bases between them. The CDR3 DNA sequence: TGCAGTGCTAGACAAACAGGGAGCTATGGCTACACCTTC. Its protein product is CSARQTGSYGYTF.

V usage is TRBV6-4 and J usage is TRBJ2-3; D gene ambiguous. Germline CDR1 is MRHNA and CDR2 is SNTAGT. The CDR3 runs 16 residues. With 2 bases removed from V and 0 bases from J, the gap between germline ends came to 12 bases. The CDR3 sequence: CASSDDVGTSTDTQYF. The CDR3 coding sequence is TGTGCCAGCAGTGACGATGTGGGAACTAGCACAGATACGCAGTATTTT.

There are many counts of this clonotype. The J gene is TRBJ1-1, the V gene TRBV11-3; tentatively, D is TRBD1 (6 bases). The germline V gene has CDR1 SGHNT and CDR2 YENEEA. The CDR3 has 15 amino acids. V was shortened by 5 bases and J by 0 bases, with 13 bases between the two germline ends. The CDR3 loop reads CASSPGGHMNTEAFF. The CDR3 DNA is TGTGCCAGCAGCCCGGGGGGACATATGAACACTGAAGCTTTCTTT.

The V gene is TRBV12-3 or TRBV12-4, the J gene TRBJ1-2, with D possibly TRBD1 on 5 matching bases. The CDR3 runs to 16 residues. Between the trimmed V and J ends, which lost 5 bases and 0 bases, there was a span of 16 bases. In DNA, the CDR3 is TGTGCCAGCAGTCCGGCTCTGGGGGATTCTAACTATGGCTACACCTTC. Translation gives CASSPALGDSNYGYTF.

The table lists this clonotype with a few counts. The chain is built from TRBV5-1 and TRBJ2-7, with 13 bases fitting TRBD2. The CDR3 sequence is 17 residues long. Germline V lookup: CDR1 SGHRS, CDR2 YFSETQ. V lost 3 bases, J lost 3 bases, and 9 bases stayed unmatched. CDR3: CASSWKLAGGPSYEQYF. For the CDR3, the DNA is TGCGCCAGCAGCTGGAAACTAGCGGGGGGGCCGAGCTACGAGCAGTACTTC.

This clonotype was seen many times. This chain uses TRBV5-5 with TRBJ2-1, with D perhaps TRBD1 or TRBD2 (5 bases each). The CDR3 consists of 15 residues. Germline V lookup: CDR1 SGHKS, CDR2 YYEKEE (reference sequence). V was trimmed by 3 bases and J by 6 bases, leaving 16 bases between them. The CDR3 loop reads CASSWMGTSSNEQFF. The CDR3 nucleotides read TGTGCCAGCAGCTGGATGGGGACGAGTAGCAATGAGCAGTTCTTC.

This clonotype came up many times. This rearrangement joins TRBV6-5 to TRBJ2-3, with a possible D match to TRBD2 (7 bases). This CDR3 region has 14 residues. Trimming shortened V by 5 bases and J by 5 bases, and 14 bases separated the two germline ends. Germline lookup yields CDR1 MNHEY and CDR2 SVGAGI. The CDR3 coding sequence is TGTGCCAGCAGTGGGGGGGCGAGGAGAGATACGCAGTATTTT. This translates into CASSGGARRDTQYF.

CDR3: CASSFWTSGTDTQYF. The DNA for the CDR3 is TGTGCCAGCAGTTTTTGGACTAGCGGCACAGATACGCAGTATTTT. This chain joins TRBV28 and TRBJ2-3, with 9 nucleotides matching TRBD2. J gave up 1 base and V 3 bases, and 2 bases lay outside the gene matches. Germline values: CDR1 MDHEN, CDR2 SYDVKM. The CDR3 runs to 15 residues.

The CDR3 loop is CASSQEAAGGPGELFF. CDR3 coding DNA: TGTGCCAGCAGCCAAGAGGCAGCGGGGGGCCCCGGGGAGCTGTTTTTT. The chain employs TRBV4-2 and TRBJ2-2; TRBD2 matches 9 bases. Per germline, CDR1 LGHNA and CDR2 YNFKEQ. With V trimmed by 0 bases and J by 6 bases, 5 bases remained unmatched. CDR3 length: 16 residues.

This clonotype was seen repeatedly, ten times or more. The chain recombines TRBV14 with TRBJ2-5; a possible D gene is TRBD2 (5 bases). CDR1 SGHDN and CDR2 FVKESK come from the germline V gene. The CDR3 has 12 residues. V was clipped by 4 bases and J by 4 bases, with 7 bases between them. The CDR3 DNA is TGTGCCAGCAGCCCCCGGGGAGAGACCCAGTACTTC. It yields the protein CASSPRGETQYF.

This clonotype was observed many times. V and J are TRBV11-3 and TRBJ2-5; tentatively, D is TRBD2 (5 bases). Germline V gene data show CDR1 as SGHNT and CDR2 as YENEEA. This CDR3 comprises 14 residues. The ends were cut back, 2 bases at V and 1 base at J, with 8 bases in the middle. CDR3 amino acids: CASSLSGSQETQYF. The DNA for the CDR3 is TGTGCCAGCAGCTTATCGGGGAGCCAAGAGACCCAGTACTTC.

This clonotype was seen at least ten times. The rearrangement uses TRBV6-6 and TRBJ1-2, with TRBD1 matching 7 bases. Losses at the gene ends were 6 bases for V and 5 bases for J; bases not matched to a gene: 12. There are 15 residues in the CDR3. The germline gives CDR1 MNHNY, CDR2 SVGAGI (reference sequence). The CDR3, as DNA: TGTGCCAGCAGCCCACCGGACAGGTCTATGTATGGCTACACCTTC. This sequence encodes CASSPPDRSMYGYTF.

In this sample, this clonotype turned up many times. The rearrangement joins TRBV28 to TRBJ2-7; TRBD1 agrees at 9 bases. Germline CDR1 MDHEN, CDR2 SYDVKM. Losses at the gene ends were 4 bases for V and 1 base for J; bases not matched to a gene: 5. The CDR3 spans 15 residues. Here the CDR3 DNA reads TGTGCCAGCAGTTCCCTTGGGACAGGGTCCTACGAGCAGTACTTC. It specifies CASSSLGTGSYEQYF.

This clonotype was seen at least ten times. This sequence joins TRBV20-1 and TRBJ1-5; D is unclear. The CDR3 has 11 amino acids. Trimming shortened V by 3 bases and J by 4 bases, and 4 bases separated the two germline ends. Per germline, CDR1 DFQATT and CDR2 SNEGSKA (reference sequence). As DNA, the CDR3 is TGCAGTGCTAGTTCAAATCAGCCCCAGCATTTT. This sequence encodes CSASSNQPQHF.

This chain connects TRBV7-2 to TRBJ2-1, with 7 bases aligning to TRBD1. This CDR3 has 15 amino acids. The ends lost 6 bases at V and 4 bases at J; junction bases unmatched: 9. The V gene's germline CDR1 is SGHTA and CDR2 FQGNSA. The CDR3 reads CASRPDRVGYNEQFF. For the CDR3, the DNA is TGTGCCAGCAGACCCGACAGGGTTGGTTACAATGAGCAGTTCTTC.

The chain joins TRBV5-5 to TRBJ1-5; no clear D gene. CDR1 is SGHKS, CDR2 YYEKEE, per germline (reference sequence). CDR3 length equals 13 residues. V shed 1 base and J shed 3 bases, with 5 bases lying between them. This chain's CDR3 is CASSLSLNQPQHF. In DNA form, the CDR3 reads TGTGCCAGCAGCTTGTCTCTCAATCAGCCCCAGCATTTT.